This T cell receptor (beta chain) was obtained from a study of OX40 agonist ivuxolimab in advanced cancers. Comments on this clone: Antigen specificity is unknown.

Autoimmune disease history or systemic immunosuppression led to patient exclusion. Repertoires were generated with immunoSEQ multiplex PCR, while TCRdb's copy carries only in-frame clones and drops some. The table lists about 61,000 clones, about 85% of them singletons. Study outcomes and limitations: At doses 0.1 to 3.0 mg/kg, CD4+ and CD8+ clones expanded.

The CDR3 runs 13 residues. Trimming shortened V by 5 bases and J by 6 bases, and 14 bases separated the two germline ends. CDR1 KGHSH and CDR2 LQKENI come from the germline V gene. This sequence originates from an adult with an advanced solid tumor such as melanoma, head and neck, liver or kidney cancer. This material consisted of CD4+ or CD8+ T cells sorted from blood, taken in a trial of the OX40 agonist ivuxolimab. This chain uses TRBV18 with TRBJ2-7; TRBD1 is a possible D gene (6 bases). The CDR3 reads CASSGRTVGEQYF. CDR3 in DNA: TGTGCCAGCTCAGGGCGGACAGTGGGCGAGCAGTACTTC. The full variable domain, rest sourced from reference TRBV18 and TRBJ2-7, is NAGVMQNPRHLVRRRGQEARLRCSPMKGHSHVYWYRQLPEEGLKFMVYLQKENIIDESGMPKERFSAEFPKEGPSILRIQQVVRGDSAAYFCASSGRTVGEQYFGPGTRLTVT.